This T cell receptor (beta chain) appears in the sequencing data of a study of blood T cell repertoires in COVID-19. Study summary: The origin of the acute and convalescent COVID-19 samples was the United States, Italy and Spain. Sources were T cells, B-cell-depleted T cells, or PBMCs; the material itself was cDNA or gDNA.

Original handling: Estimated nucleated cell counts came from reference gene primer amplification. Profiled with immunoSEQ multiplex PCR; TCRdb holds only in-frame clones, not every one. Clone size and the V and J calls come from that table; the DNA yielded D and trimming. Of fewer than 250,000 clones listed, around 80% were seen once; the top ten hold over 9.5%. This CDR3 spans 12 amino acids. Trimming left V 2 bases short and J 4 bases short, with 6 bases between. What was sequenced was peripheral blood. The genes are TRBV12-3 or TRBV12-4 and TRBJ2-7; D unresolved. This receptor was taken from a woman aged 80 or older with acute or convalescent COVID-19. The CDR3 DNA reads as TGTGCCAGCAGTTTATCCCGTTACGAGCAGTACTTC. This codes for CASSLSRYEQYF.